Following are 4 T cell receptor beta chains from one sample sequenced in a study of blood T cell repertoires in COVID-19. TCRdb's copy holds only in-frame clones and misses some; the assay was immunoSEQ multiplex PCR. The repertoire holds some 300,000 clones, with roughly 90% as singletons. Sequencing used PBMCs or T cells enriched from blood (not recorded which). The receptor set was obtained from a woman in her forties who had recovered from COVID-19.

The DNA for the CDR3 is TGTGCCAGCAGTCGTGAAGGGTGGCCGGGGGAGACCCAGTACTTC. It translates to CASSREGWPGETQYF. This chain connects TRBV3-1 (or the pseudogene TRBV3-2) to TRBJ2-5, with TRBD2 as a possible D gene (5 bases). With 6 bases removed from V and 5 bases from J, the gap between germline ends came to 19 bases. The CDR3 length is 15 residues. Germline CDR1 is LGHDT and CDR2 is YNNKEL (reference sequence).

The chain is built from TRBV9 and TRBJ2-2, with D possibly TRBD1 on 6 matching bases. The CDR3 is made up of 16 amino acids. The germline gives CDR1 SGDLS, CDR2 YYNGEE. With 4 bases removed from V and 5 bases from J, the gap between germline ends came to 18 bases. The CDR3 loop reads CASSFTRDTRTGELFF. The CDR3 bases are TGTGCCAGCAGCTTCACCCGGGACACTAGAACCGGGGAGCTGTTTTTT.

The rearrangement links TRBV30 to TRBJ1-2; the D is unclear. Per germline, CDR1 GTSNPN and CDR2 SVGIG (reference sequence). The V and J ends lost 6 bases and 0 bases respectively, with 11 bases between them. This CDR3 comprises 13 residues. The CDR3 loop is CACGVGSNYGYTF. The CDR3 nucleotides are TGTGCCTGCGGGGTTGGGTCTAACTATGGCTACACCTTC.

This CDR3 is CASSPASLETQYF. CDR3 coding DNA: TGTGCCAGCTCACCCGCTAGCTTAGAGACCCAGTACTTC. The chain has TRBV18 and TRBJ2-5; tentative D call: TRBD2 (5 bases). Germline CDR1 reads KGHSH; CDR2 reads LQKENI. The CDR3 totals 13 residues. The V and J ends lost 3 bases and 4 bases respectively, with 9 bases between them.